Below are 8 T cell receptor beta chains sequenced from a single sample in a study of blood T cells in healthy people across ages. Next came a second PCR, run for about 6 to 12 cycles, which used a sample-barcoded 5' primer along with a J-beta primer mix. TCRdb fed the 5' RACE reads into MiXCR, producing one record per CDR3 protein. Altogether roughly 650,000 distinct CDR3 sequences are present, around 32% being singletons, with the ten largest covering roughly 15%. Specimen: blood. The receptors come from a woman aged 80 or over in good health.

In this sample, this clonotype turned up a few times. V and J are TRBV11-2 and TRBJ2-7, with no clear D. The end of the DNA aligns better with TRBJ2-5, so the J call may be wrong. There are 14 residues in the CDR3. CDR1 is SGHAT, CDR2 FQNNGV, per germline. The CDR3 sequence is CASSLSELRATQYF. The CDR3 DNA follows: TGTGCCAGCAGCTTAAGTGAGCTCCGAGCGACCCAGTACTTC.

The chain recombines TRBV27 with TRBJ1-2; perhaps TRBD1 as D (6 bases). V was cut by 9 bases and J by 8 bases, with 19 bases left in between. The CDR3 is made up of 13 amino acids. Germline assignment: CDR1 MNHEY and CDR2 SMNVEV (reference sequence). This CDR3 reads CASRIRGGGGYTF. For the CDR3, the DNA is TGTGCCAGTCGGATCAGGGGCGGGGGAGGCTACACCTTC.

This clonotype was seen a handful of times. With a much larger clone just one base away, this may be a read error. This chain uses TRBV20-1 with TRBJ2-3; 11 bases fit TRBD2. V was clipped by 6 bases and J by 3 bases; unmatched bases: 8. Germline loops: CDR1 DFQATT, CDR2 SNEGSKA (reference sequence). This CDR3 has 15 amino acids. Written as DNA, the CDR3 is TGCAGTGCCCCGATGGCTAGCGGGGGGACAGATACGCAGTATTTT. This gives the protein CSAPMASGGTDTQYF.

There are a few counts of this clonotype. This sequence joins TRBV20-1 and TRBJ1-2, with 9 nucleotides matching TRBD1. The length of the CDR3 is 12 residues. The V gene's germline CDR1 is DFQATT and CDR2 SNEGSKA (reference sequence). Trimming cost V 6 bases and J 10 bases; bases outside gene matches: 9. The CDR3 region is CSARTGVGDYTF. The CDR3 DNA follows: TGCAGTGCGCGGACAGGGGTAGGAGACTACACCTTC.

The chain couples TRBV6-1 to TRBJ1-2; no definite D call. Trimming left V 3 bases short and J 5 bases short, with 22 bases between. This CDR3 is 17 amino acids long. Looked up from germline, CDR1 is MNHNS and CDR2 is SASEGT. The CDR3 is CASSDEIKRASVYGYTF. The DNA of the CDR3 is TGTGCCAGCAGTGATGAGATCAAGCGGGCCTCCGTTTATGGCTACACCTTC.

V and J are TRBV7-2 and TRBJ1-6; no definite D call. This CDR3 is 12 amino acids long. Germline CDR1 SGHTA, CDR2 FQGNSA. The V end was cut by 0 bases, the J end by 9 bases, with 3 bases between. The CDR3 bases are TGTGCCAGCAGCTTAGCGCTTTCACCCCTCCACTTT. This gives the protein CASSLALSPLHF.

A word on this clonotype: The junction does not match germline at one end; this may be a read error. The genes are TRBV5-1 and TRBJ2-3; no firm D call. The CDR3 has 16 residues. Germline lookup yields CDR1 SGHRS and CDR2 YFSETQ. In nucleotides, the CDR3 is TGTGCCAGCAGCTCCTCCTCCGTCCCTAGCACAGATACGCAGTATTTT. It translates to CASSSSSVPSTDTQYF.

This clonotype was counted between two and nine times. The chain has TRBV27 and TRBJ1-4; D may be TRBD1 (5 bases). Trimming took 2 bases from V and 8 from J, leaving 12 bases between them. Germline V gene sequence: CDR1 MNHEY, CDR2 SMNVEV (reference sequence). The CDR3 has 14 amino acids. Here the CDR3 reads CASSLRQGWEKLFF. In DNA, the CDR3 is TGTGCCAGCAGTTTACGGCAGGGCTGGGAAAAACTGTTTTTT.